This T cell receptor (beta chain) was sequenced in a study of shared clonotypes between healthy human individuals (dated by TCRdb to the early 2020s). Regarding the study in general: Three men and two women, aged 18 to 49 years, made up the cohort. For each donor, CD4 naive and CD4 memory were each run on three plates, CD8 naive on two plates, and CD8 memory on one plate. To estimate repertoire size and how much clonotype sharing occurs between individuals, the study deeply sequenced the blood TCR repertoires of five healthy adults. Libraries were prepared and TCR repertoires were sequenced by different laboratories using diverse techniques, in order to increase sequencing depth and limit assay-specific biases. Between about 0.94 and 8.9 billion PBMCs per donor were obtained by leukapheresis.

From a lookup of the germline V gene, CDR1 and CDR2 are SGHRS and YFSETQ. V loses 3 bases of germline sequence and J loses 4 bases, and the interval between the two ends is 12 bases. CDR3 length: 14 amino acids, cysteine to phenylalanine. The CDR3 DNA has 42 bases and is translated from base 1. TCR CDR3 regions were amplified from genomic DNA by multiplex PCR using the deep immunoSEQ assay. Extracted genomic DNA from each cell subset was spread evenly across all wells of several immunoSEQ 96-well plates, with each plate serving as a replicate. For sorted subsets, each replicate PCR was loaded with around 220 ng genomic DNA, equivalent to 30,000 or so T cell genomes. Purified libraries were quantified with a Qubit 3.0 fluorometer, sized on a Bioanalyzer 2100, and re-quantified with the KAPA Library Quantification kit. Every immunoSEQ 96-well plate was sequenced on a dedicated single-read 150-cycle Illumina NextSeq 550 flow cell. The paper's data handling went like this. Because the immunoSEQ output included only junctional sequences and no quality scores, the filtering could not be the same as the filtering used for full-length reads. To assign V/J genes and CDR3, sequences were annotated using PyIR, a Python wrapper for IgBLAST v1.9, with IMGT germline references. Any read was removed if the V/J assignment was weak (E-value above 1e-6), the CDR3 was missing, or the read contained stop codons, out-of-frame junctions, or ambiguous translated residues. V3J clonotypes were defined by identical inferred V gene, J gene, and CDR3 amino acid sequence. To compute the percentage overlap between repertoires, the number of shared unique clonotypes was divided by the size of the smaller repertoire. Repertoire richness was assessed with RTK rarefaction, the Chao1 estimator, and Recon v2.1 estimates of unobserved clonotypes. OLGA was used to compute generation probabilities for all TCRbeta clonotypes that the gDNA method yielded from several donors. TCRdb stores this immuneACCESS table with in-frame sequences only. Part of the clones is absent; in the studies checked, under half of the shortfall reflects unresolved V genes, and no reason is known for the rest. Clonal size and the V and J genes are those of that table, whereas D and trimming came from the DNA. In this sample the table shows about 510,000 clones, 95% to 97% of which occur a single time. Of the sample, roughly 0.06% is held by the ten largest clones.

The donors were healthy, HIV-negative adults with no recently reported acute infections or vaccinations. All donors were Caucasian adults living in Nashville, Tennessee, USA. CD4+ T cells were enriched by magnetic negative selection; naive cells were then positively selected on CD45RA, and the negative fraction formed the memory subset. Blood was collected by leukapheresis, and PBMCs were isolated by Ficoll-Histopaque density gradient centrifugation and then cryopreserved in liquid nitrogen vapor phase. Analytical flow cytometry was used to check the purity and quantity of every magnetically sorted T cell population. From each sorted fraction, genomic DNA was isolated and quantified by UV absorbance on a Nanodrop 2000c. As concerns this clone: The specificity of this receptor is unknown. Base quality data are lacking; no much larger clone is found one base away.

The paper's findings and limits, for the study overall: Incomplete sequencing was indicated by rarefaction of sorted-subset datasets, despite the large sequencing depth. Across four donors, approximately 4.9% of naive CD4, 3.5% of naive CD8, 2.3% of memory CD4, and 0.4% of memory CD8 clonotypes were shared. Naive subsets generally had larger estimated clonotype richness than memory subsets. Only blood was sampled, and tissue TCR repertoires likely differ from those in blood. The small number of donors limited the genetic and exposure-history diversity represented. Pairwise subsampling indicated that sequencing depth was expected to affect the degree of clonotype sharing among donors. Higher generation probabilities were observed for clonotypes shared by all four sorted-subset donors than for non-shared clonotypes.

The sequence is built from TRBV5-1 and TRBJ2-3; tentative D gene TRBD2, with 6 bases matching. The sequencing input was naive CD4+ T cells sorted from blood. Taken with the paper, the label for cell subset or site translates to: CD45RA+ positively selected. The clonotype originates from a woman aged 25 to 39 in good health. This receptor carries the CDR3 CASSYGSSPDTQYF. At the DNA level, the sequence is TGCGCCAGCAGCTACGGGAGTTCCCCAGATACGCAGTATTTT.